These T cell receptor beta chains were read from a single sample in a study of blood T cells in healthy people across ages. One entry per CDR3 protein results from TCRdb running MiXCR on the 5' RACE reads. Here the sample spans 700,000 to 950,000 distinct CDR3 sequences, 55% to 70% being singletons. What was sequenced was blood. The receptors shown here come from a young man in good health. Each CDR3 is given with its conserved first and last residue. A D gene is named only where the DNA matches it firmly. Where a row states a size, it is once, few, many or the class of an expanded clone; other rows omit it.

TRBD2 | TRBJ2-6 | - | TRBV6-6 | CASSSAGGYSGANVLTF | TGTGCCAGCAGTTCAGCGGGGGGGTACTCTGGGGCCAACGTCCTGACTTTC
- | TRBJ1-4 | - | TRBV29-1 | CSVEDRWGEKLFF | TGCAGCGTTGAAGACCGGTGGGGCGAAAAACTGTTTTTT
TRBD2 | TRBJ2-7 | once | TRBV12-3/TRBV12-4 | CASSLQAGGPYEQYF | TGTGCCAGCAGTTTACAAGCGGGAGGCCCCTACGAGCAGTACTTC
- | TRBJ2-1 | - | TRBV4-3 | CASSQDPAETYNEQFF | TGCGCCAGCAGCCAAGATCCAGCGGAAACCTACAATGAGCAGTTCTTC
- | TRBJ2-1 | - | TRBV5-1 | CASSRSMDSRYNEQFF | TGCGCCAGCAGCAGAAGTATGGACAGCCGTTACAATGAGCAGTTCTTC
- | TRBJ1-1 | - | TRBV25-1 | CASSEWVAGKDTEAFF | TGTGCCAGCAGTGAATGGGTGGCAGGGAAGGACACTGAAGCTTTCTTT
- | TRBJ2-5 | - | TRBV20-1 | CSASPPDREETQYF | TGCAGTGCTAGTCCCCCGGACAGAGAAGAGACCCAGTACTTC
TRBD1 | TRBJ1-2 | - | TRBV4-1 | CASSQDSPTGGDGYTF | TGCGCCAGCAGCCAAGATTCGCCGACAGGGGGGGATGGCTACACCTTC
TRBD2 | TRBJ2-3 | - | TRBV10-3 | CAISGDGLAGASMITDTQYF | TGTGCCATCAGTGGGGACGGCCTAGCGGGGGCCTCCATGATCACAGATACGCAGTATTTT
- | TRBJ1-4 | - | TRBV7-2 | CVSSLTTSGAREKLFF | TGTGTCAGCAGCTTAACCACTTCAGGGGCCAGGGAAAAACTGTTTTTT
- | TRBJ2-5 | - | TRBV20-1 | CSASGRGQETQYF | TGCAGTGCTAGCGGTAGGGGGCAAGAGACCCAGTACTTC
- | TRBJ2-1 | - | TRBV7-2 | CASSLAWSENEQFF | TGTGCCAGCAGCTTAGCTTGGTCAGAGAATGAGCAGTTCTTC
TRBD2 | TRBJ2-1 | few | TRBV5-1 | CASSLTLAGGRFF | TGCGCCAGCAGCTTGACCTTAGCGGGAGGTCGGTTCTTC
- | TRBJ2-4 | once | TRBV12-3/TRBV12-4 | CASRSPRLANGIQYF | TGTGCCAGCAGATCCCCGAGACTGGCTAACGGCATTCAGTACTTC
- | TRBJ2-5 | - | TRBV2 | CASSGGRATQGQETQYF | TGTGCCAGCAGTGGGGGAAGGGCCACACAGGGCCAAGAGACCCAGTACTTC
- | TRBJ2-3 | - | TRBV7-2 | CASSQGLISDTQYF | TGTGCCAGCAGCCAAGGACTAATATCAGATACGCAGTATTTT
- | TRBJ1-1 | once | TRBV3-1 | CASSPRDRTPEAFF | TGTGCCAGCAGCCCCCGAGACAGGACTCCTGAAGCTTTCTTT
TRBD1 | TRBJ2-7 | - | TRBV11-2 | CASSQDRAVTYEQYF | TGTGCCAGCAGTCAAGACAGGGCGGTGACCTACGAGCAGTACTTC
- | TRBJ1-1 | - | TRBV20-1 | CSAPGQDWNTEAFF | TGCAGTGCCCCTGGCCAGGACTGGAACACTGAAGCTTTCTTT
- | TRBJ2-1 | - | TRBV2 | CASTALTNEQFF | TGTGCCAGCACGGCACTTACGAATGAGCAGTTCTTC
- | TRBJ2-1 | once | TRBV18 | CASSQTQANEQFF | TGTGCCAGCTCCCAAACCCAGGCCAATGAGCAGTTCTTC
- | TRBJ1-2 | few | TRBV28 | CASLRPVDGYTF | TGTGCCAGCCTTCGGCCGGTGGATGGCTACACCTTC
TRBD1 | TRBJ1-1 | - | TRBV12-3/TRBV12-4 | CASSLEGTVNTEAFF | TGTGCCAGCAGTTTAGAGGGGACAGTGAACACTGAAGCTTTCTTT
- | TRBJ2-1 | once | TRBV4-3 | CASSRKTFHQQFF | TGCGCCAGCAGCCGGAAAACATTCCATCAGCAGTTCTTC
TRBD1 | TRBJ1-4 | - | TRBV5-1 | CANSLGPGGDEKLFF | TGCGCCAACAGCTTGGGGCCAGGGGGCGATGAAAAACTGTTTTTT
- | TRBJ2-3 | - | TRBV30 | CAWTGVVTDTQYF | TGTGCCTGGACAGGGGTGGTCACAGATACGCAGTATTTT
TRBD2 | TRBJ2-5 | - | TRBV10-3 | CAISATLAGDQETQYF | TGTGCCATCAGTGCCACCCTAGCGGGGGATCAAGAGACCCAGTACTTC
TRBD1 | TRBJ2-7 | - | TRBV7-8 | CASSLAGLGQGVGNEQYF | TGTGCCAGCAGCTTAGCGGGTTTGGGACAGGGAGTCGGCAATGAGCAGTACTTC
TRBD1 | TRBJ2-2 | - | TRBV12-3/TRBV12-4 | CASNKHRGNTGELFF | TGTGCCAGCAACAAGCACAGGGGGAACACCGGGGAGCTGTTTTTT
- | TRBJ1-2 | - | TRBV29-1 | CSGAAGVGDYGYTF | TGCAGCGGTGCCGCGGGAGTAGGGGACTATGGCTACACCTTC
- | TRBJ2-7 | - | TRBV7-2 | CASASARYNEQYF | TGTGCCAGTGCTAGCGCCCGCTACAATGAGCAGTACTTC
TRBD1 | TRBJ2-4 | - | TRBV12-5 | CASGWVKDRRYENIQYF | TGTGCTAGTGGTTGGGTCAAGGACAGGCGATACGAAAACATTCAGTACTTC
- | TRBJ2-3 | - | TRBV20-1 | CSARAGIRGDTQYF | TGCAGTGCTAGAGCCGGGATCAGGGGAGATACGCAGTATTTT
TRBD1 | TRBJ2-7 | few | TRBV6-2/TRBV6-3 | CASSYRDRDEQYF | TGTGCCAGCAGTTACCGGGACAGGGACGAGCAGTACTTC
TRBD2 | TRBJ2-5 | few | TRBV10-2 | CASSGERGQETQYF | TGCGCCAGCAGTGGCGAGCGGGGGCAAGAGACCCAGTACTTC
TRBD1 | TRBJ1-5 | once | TRBV20-1 | CSAKQGAGGSNQPQHF | TGCAGTGCCAAGCAGGGGGCAGGAGGTAGCAATCAGCCCCAGCATTTT
- | TRBJ1-2 | once | TRBV20-1 | CSASPRGRGGDYGYTF | TGCAGTGCTTCCCCTCGCGGAAGGGGGGGGGACTATGGCTACACCTTC
TRBD2 | TRBJ2-1 | - | TRBV7-7 | CASSLGTSGDEQFF | TGTGCTAGCAGCTTAGGGACTAGCGGCGATGAGCAGTTCTTC
TRBD2 | TRBJ2-7 | few | TRBV14 | CASSQGLAGVFSTEQYF | TGTGCCAGCAGCCAGGGACTAGCGGGAGTCTTCTCTACCGAGCAGTACTTC
- | TRBJ2-7 | few | TRBV5-6 | CASSLWGVEQYF | TGTGCCAGCAGCTTGTGGGGAGTTGAGCAGTACTTC
- | TRBJ2-5 | few | TRBV20-1 | CSARGSTFRLQETQYF | TGCAGTGCTAGAGGAAGTACGTTCAGGCTTCAAGAGACCCAGTACTTC
TRBD1 | TRBJ2-1 | - | TRBV7-6 | CAGSPSPGQGANEQFF | TGTGCCGGCAGCCCTAGTCCGGGACAGGGGGCTAATGAGCAGTTCTTC
- | TRBJ2-7 | - | TRBV9 | CASSVAGKYEQYF | TGTGCCAGCAGCGTAGCCGGGAAGTACGAGCAGTACTTC
- | TRBJ2-7 | - | TRBV6-1 | CASSEAGGSYNEQYF | TGTGCCAGCAGTGAAGCGGGGGGCTCCTACAATGAGCAGTACTTC
TRBD2 | TRBJ2-7 | many | TRBV20-1 | CSASGGNSYEQYF | TGCAGTGCCTCGGGGGGAAATTCCTACGAGCAGTACTTC
- | TRBJ2-6 | once | TRBV6-2/TRBV6-3 | CASSYSSQSGANVLTF | TGTGCCAGCAGTTACTCGAGTCAATCTGGGGCCAACGTCCTGACTTTC
- | TRBJ2-5 | - | TRBV5-1 | CASSLGQGYRTQYF | TGCGCCAGCAGCTTGGGGCAGGGCTACCGGACCCAGTACTTC
- | TRBJ2-7 | - | TRBV14 | CASSQGVSTVNEQYF | TGTGCCAGCAGCCAAGGGGTATCCACGGTGAATGAGCAGTACTTC